This T cell receptor (beta chain) was identified in a study of cytomegalovirus exposure and HLA in healthy donors. Points on this clone: The target antigen is unknown.

The study's findings and limits: As a later analysis revealed, most CMV-associated TCR beta chains appeared HLA-restricted. V segments that were indistinguishable, TRBV6-2 and TRBV6-3 among them, were omitted from analysis.

J gave up 3 bases and V 0 bases, and 7 bases lay outside the gene matches. The CDR3 loop spans 15 amino acids. The V gene's germline CDR1 is SQVTM and CDR2 ANQGSEA. The PCR employed 60 Vbeta primers together with 13 Jbeta primers. Per the authors' pipeline: Among the unique TCR beta chains that a later analysis counted, about 86 million in all, roughly 10 million were shared. Sequenced by immunoSEQ multiplex PCR; TCRdb stores in-frame clones only, minus some. The V and J calls and clone size are taken from that table; D and trimming were inferred from the DNA. The repertoire holds roughly 100,000 clones, with around 80% as singletons.

This receptor was obtained from a young woman in good health and CMV-seropositive. The genes are TRBV29-1 and TRBJ1-2, with 7 bases identical to TRBD1. The sequencing sample was made of PBMCs. Written as DNA, the CDR3 is TGCAGCGTTGAAGACGTCCAGGGGGGACACTATGGCTACACCTTC. It specifies CSVEDVQGGHYGYTF.